In its sample, the clone carrying this T cell receptor beta chain was seen many times. Its specificity is not known. From germline, CDR1 is MNHEY and CDR2 SVGEGT. Trimming pared 6 bases from V and 0 bases from J, leaving 12 bases between. The CDR3 covers 15 residues. This sample was taken from a study of blood T cells in healthy people across ages. Findings and limits, study-wide: Those diversity estimates obtained from one million T cells were thought to be underestimates.

Using a J-beta primer mix together with a sample-barcoded 5' primer, a second PCR was run for roughly 6 to 12 cycles. MiXCR, applied by TCRdb to the 5' RACE reads, yields one record per CDR3 protein. The table has hundreds of thousands of distinct CDR3 sequences, under 65% seen once. The chain joins TRBV6-2 or TRBV6-3 to TRBJ2-1; a weak D match, TRBD2 (7 bases). Input material: blood. The sequence came from an elderly woman in good health. CDR3: CASRGGGASYNEQFF. CDR3 bases: TGTGCCAGCAGAGGAGGGGGGGCCTCCTACAATGAGCAGTTCTTC.